Following are 29 T cell receptor beta chains from one sample sequenced in a study of blood T cell repertoires in COVID-19. Repertoires were generated with immunoSEQ multiplex PCR, while TCRdb's copy carries only in-frame clones and drops some. In the table there are about 120,000 clones, about 89% of which are singletons. Sequencing was carried out using peripheral blood. The receptor set was obtained from a man in his forties or fifties with acute or convalescent COVID-19.

The V gene is TRBV12-5, the J gene TRBJ2-3; D remains unclear. Germline CDR1 LGHNT, CDR2 FRNRAP. Trimming took off 5 bases at V and 2 bases at J, with 17 bases between the two ends. This CDR3 has 16 amino acids. The CDR3 loop reads CASGPLLGFHTDTQYF. Here the CDR3 DNA reads TGTGCTAGTGGTCCACTTCTGGGCTTCCACACAGATACGCAGTATTTT.

The chain has TRBV6-1 and TRBJ2-7; D might be TRBD1 (5 bases). CDR1 is MNHNS and CDR2 is SASEGT in the germline V gene. CDR3 length equals 13 residues. V was pared by 3 bases and J by 5 bases, with 11 bases between. CDR3 in amino acids: CASSDGQGNEQYF. The CDR3 nucleotides read TGTGCCAGCAGTGATGGGCAGGGAAACGAGCAGTACTTC.

The genes are TRBV9 and TRBJ1-1, with D tentatively TRBD1 (6 bases). This CDR3 is 14 amino acids long. Per germline, CDR1 SGDLS and CDR2 YYNGEE. Trimming took off 4 bases at V and 1 base at J, with 11 bases between the two ends. Here the CDR3 DNA reads TGTGCCAGCAGCATACAGGGCGGGAACACTGAAGCTTTCTTT. Translated: CASSIQGGNTEAFF.

The chain couples TRBV4-1 to TRBJ2-5, with 8 bases matching TRBD1. J lost 1 base, V lost 3 bases, and 4 bases had no gene match. CDR1 MGHRA and CDR2 YSYEKL come from the germline V gene. CDR3 length: 15 residues. Here the CDR3 DNA reads TGCGCCAGCAGCCAGGGGGACAGGATCCAAGAGACCCAGTACTTC. It translates to CASSQGDRIQETQYF.

The genes are TRBV6-5 and TRBJ2-7, with D perhaps TRBD2 (5 bases). CDR1 is MNHEY, CDR2 SVGAGI, per germline. This CDR3 has 15 residues. V lost 6 bases to trimming and J lost 0 bases, with 15 bases between them. CDR3 bases: TGTGCCAGCAGCCTGAGGGCTGCTAGCTCCTACGAGCAGTACTTC. Translation gives CASSLRAASSYEQYF.

This rearrangement joins TRBV6-5 to TRBJ2-5; D is possibly TRBD1 (6 bases). Trimming left V 6 bases short and J 5 bases short, with 13 bases between. The CDR3 sequence is 13 residues long. Germline V gene lookup returns CDR1 MNHEY and CDR2 SVGAGI. The CDR3 DNA reads TGTGCCAGCAGAGATCTGAGGGGGGAGACCCAGTACTTC. Its translation is CASRDLRGETQYF.

This clone has just one count. The chain joins TRBV7-2 to TRBJ2-5; possibly TRBD1 for D (5 bases). Germline CDR1 reads SGHTA; CDR2 reads FQGNSA. The V gene lost 5 bases and the J gene lost 4 bases, with 17 bases spanning the gap. This CDR3 has 15 amino acids. CDR3 protein: CASSPRQRFIETQYF. In DNA, the CDR3 is TGTGCCAGCAGCCCCCGACAGAGATTTATAGAGACCCAGTACTTC. Variable domain in full (rest from reference TRBV7-2 and TRBJ2-5): GAGVSQSPSNKVTEKGKDVELRCDPISGHTALYWYRQSLGQGLEFLIYFQGNSAPDKSGLPSDRFSAERTGGSVSTLTIQRTQQEDSAVYLCASSPRQRFIETQYFGPGTRLLVL.

The chain employs TRBV29-1 and TRBJ2-7, with a weak D call TRBD2 (5 bases). The germline V gene encodes CDR1 SQVTM and CDR2 ANQGSEA. Trimming took 7 bases from V and 6 from J, leaving 13 bases between them. The CDR3 has 11 amino acids. The CDR3 bases are TGCAGCGCGGTGGACTCTAGCGAGCAGTACTTC. Its protein is CSAVDSSEQYF.

This chain joins TRBV14 and TRBJ1-1; D not certain. CDR1 SGHDN and CDR2 FVKESK come from the germline V gene. This CDR3 has 14 amino acids. Trimming removed 0 bases at V and 3 bases at J, with 8 bases between. CDR3 nucleotides: TGTGCCAGCAGCCAAGAAATGAGGGACACTGAAGCTTTCTTT. This codes for CASSQEMRDTEAFF.

V is TRBV18 and J is TRBJ2-3, with 7 nucleotides matching TRBD2. V lost 3 bases and J lost 4; bases outside the gene matches: 16. From germline, CDR1 is KGHSH and CDR2 LQKENI. The CDR3 extends over 18 amino acids. The CDR3 region has the DNA TGTGCCAGCTCACCCCCACCCCCGGGACTACGCGCGGCAGATACGCAGTATTTT. It encodes CASSPPPPGLRAADTQYF.

This chain uses TRBV6-1 with TRBJ1-2; tentatively, D is TRBD1 (6 bases). There are 13 residues in the CDR3. Trimming shortened V by 2 bases and J by 7 bases, and 11 bases separated the two germline ends. Germline CDR1 is MNHNS and CDR2 is SASEGT. The CDR3, as DNA: TGTGCCAGCAGTGAATCAGGGGTTGTTGGCTACACCTTC. Protein product: CASSESGVVGYTF.

The V gene is TRBV6-6, the J gene TRBJ1-4; no firm D call. The CDR3 extends over 15 amino acids. Germline V gives CDR1 MNHNY, CDR2 SVGAGI (reference sequence). Trimming left V 6 bases short and J 3 bases short, with 14 bases between. The CDR3 protein is CASSDTFGANEKLFF. In DNA, the CDR3 is TGTGCCAGCAGCGACACCTTCGGGGCTAATGAAAAACTGTTTTTT.

The rearrangement links TRBV6-1 to TRBJ1-5; D unclear. Germline-derived CDR1 and CDR2 are MNHNS and SASEGT. This CDR3 region has 13 residues. The V and J ends lost 7 bases and 2 bases respectively, with 9 bases between them. CDR3 bases: TGTGCCAGCATCAAACGAGGCAATCAGCCCCAGCATTTT. Encoded protein: CASIKRGNQPQHF.

V gene TRBV7-2 combines with J gene TRBJ2-1, with 7 bases matching TRBD2. Germline trimming cut 0 bases from V and 9 bases from J; bases unmatched to any gene: 5. CDR3 length equals 14 residues. The V gene's germline CDR1 is SGHTA and CDR2 FQGNSA. The CDR3 DNA reads TGTGCCAGCAGCTTAGCCGCGGGAGCGGTTGAGCAGTTCTTC. Amino acids: CASSLAAGAVEQFF.

The CDR3 DNA follows: TGTGCCAGCAGCTTCCCAGGGGTAAAGACCCAGTACTTC. Protein: CASSFPGVKTQYF. V usage is TRBV5-4 and J usage is TRBJ2-5; a possible D gene is TRBD1 (6 bases). The CDR3 covers 13 residues. CDR1 SGHNT and CDR2 YYREEE come from the germline V gene (reference sequence). V was clipped by 2 bases and J by 6 bases, with 11 bases between them.

The chain uses TRBV11-3 and TRBJ2-3; no clear D gene. Trimming shortened V by 1 base and J by 6 bases, and 11 bases separated the two germline ends. The CDR3 runs 14 residues. Germline CDR1 and CDR2: SGHNT and YENEEA. The CDR3 DNA follows: TGTGCCAGCAGCTTAGGCGGCGCTTCCGATACGCAGTATTTT. It yields the protein CASSLGGASDTQYF.

V is TRBV30 and J is TRBJ1-6, with D hard to call. The CDR3 contains 16 residues. V shed 0 bases and J shed 0 bases, with 9 bases lying between them. Germline CDR1 GTSNPN, CDR2 SVGIG (reference sequence). The CDR3: CAWSVRRSSYNSPLHF. DNA for the CDR3: TGTGCCTGGAGTGTAAGGAGGAGCTCCTATAATTCACCCCTCCACTTT.

The chain employs TRBV27 and TRBJ1-1; D may be TRBD1 (5 bases). The germline V gene has CDR1 MNHEY and CDR2 SMNVEV (reference sequence). CDR3 length equals 13 residues. V lost 2 bases, J lost 6 bases, and 10 bases lay in between. The CDR3 DNA is TGTGCCAGCAGTTTACCAGGGTTCTCTGAAGCTTTCTTT. Translation: CASSLPGFSEAFF.

The chain joins TRBV5-1 to TRBJ1-1; D remains unclear. Trimming removed 0 bases from V and 1 base from J, with 4 bases in between. The germline CDR1 and CDR2 sequences are SGHRS and YFSETQ. This CDR3 has 13 residues. Here the CDR3 reads CASSLDRNTEAFF. The DNA for the CDR3 is TGCGCCAGCAGCTTGGACAGGAACACTGAAGCTTTCTTT.

This chain connects TRBV5-6 to TRBJ1-5, with TRBD1 matching 8 bases. The CDR3 consists of 15 residues. The V segment lost 5 bases and the J segment 5 bases; nucleotides outside the gene matches: 9. Germline-derived CDR1 and CDR2 are SGHDT and YYEEEE. The CDR3 bases are TGTGCCAGCAGTACCGGGACAGGTGTCCATCAGCCCCAGCATTTT. It is translated as CASSTGTGVHQPQHF.

The CDR3 region has the DNA TGTGCCAGCAGTTTATTCAGGGGATATGGCTACACCTTC. Encoded protein: CASSLFRGYGYTF. V usage is TRBV12-3 or TRBV12-4 and J usage is TRBJ1-2, with a tentative D call TRBD1 (6 bases). The V gene lost 2 bases and the J gene lost 5 bases, with 9 bases spanning the gap. The CDR3 loop spans 13 amino acids.

This clone has a single count. As DNA, the CDR3 is TGTGCCAGTTCCAAGCGCCCTGAAGCTTTCTTT. Residues: CASSKRPEAFF. The J gene is TRBJ1-1, the V gene TRBV19; D is ambiguous. Germline V gives CDR1 LNHDA, CDR2 SQIVND (reference sequence). The V end lost 8 bases, the J end lost 6 bases, and 10 bases lay between the germline ends. There are 11 residues in the CDR3.

The chain joins TRBV19 to TRBJ1-4; perhaps TRBD1 as D (6 bases). Germline V gene sequence: CDR1 LNHDA, CDR2 SQIVND (reference sequence). Trimming took off 5 bases at V and 7 bases at J, with 14 bases between the two ends. CDR3 length: 14 amino acids. Here the CDR3 DNA reads TGTGCCAGTAGTGTTACAGGGTTAATTGAAAAACTGTTTTTT. Its translation is CASSVTGLIEKLFF.

The chain is built from TRBV10-2 and TRBJ1-1, with 9 bases fitting TRBD1. CDR3 length: 14 residues. V dropped 6 bases and J dropped 1; count of bases not matched to a gene: 3. CDR1 and CDR2 (germline): WSHSY, SAAADI. The CDR3 coding sequence is TGCGCCAGCAGACAGGGGGCTGGGAACACTGAAGCTTTCTTT. Residues: CASRQGAGNTEAFF.

The V gene is TRBV5-8, the J gene TRBJ2-2, with a weak D call TRBD1 (6 bases). The germline CDR1 and CDR2 sequences are SGHTS and YDEGEE. Trimming removed 7 bases from V and 4 bases from J, with 14 bases in between. The CDR3 totals 14 residues. The CDR3: CASRGRGSTGELFF. In DNA, the CDR3 is TGTGCCAGCCGGGGTAGGGGGAGCACCGGGGAGCTGTTTTTT.

The J gene is TRBJ1-1, the V gene TRBV12-3 or TRBV12-4; D unclear. The CDR3 extends over 13 amino acids. The V end was cut by 7 bases, the J end by 0 bases, with 9 bases between. CDR3 amino acids: CASIITVNTEAFF. The CDR3 nucleotides are TGTGCCAGCATCATAACGGTGAACACTGAAGCTTTCTTT.

This clone was counted a single time. The chain uses TRBV30 and TRBJ2-1, with 9 bases matching TRBD2. The germline gives CDR1 GTSNPN, CDR2 SVGIG (reference sequence). Trimming took 2 bases from V and 11 from J; bases not matched to a gene: 7. The CDR3 has 13 amino acids. CDR3 loop: CAWSPTSGRQQFF. The CDR3 nucleotides read TGTGCCTGGAGTCCGACTAGCGGACGACAGCAGTTCTTC.

This chain links TRBV5-8 with TRBJ1-2; possible D gene TRBD1, 5 bases. Trimming stripped 0 bases from V and 6 bases from J, with 6 bases between. The CDR3 length is 12 residues. Germline V gives CDR1 SGHTS, CDR2 YDEGEE. The CDR3 is CASSLAGDGYTF. The CDR3 DNA reads TGTGCCAGCAGCTTGGCGGGGGATGGCTACACCTTC.

The rearrangement joins TRBV4-3 to TRBJ1-1; the match to TRBD1 covers 7 bases. Trimming cost V 2 bases and J 0 bases; bases outside gene matches: 12. From germline, CDR1 is LGHNA and CDR2 YSLEER. The CDR3 runs 18 residues. The CDR3 DNA is TGCGCCAGCAGCCAACTACTGAACCGAGGGGGCGTGAACACTGAAGCTTTCTTT. Translated: CASSQLLNRGGVNTEAFF.